The TCR beta chain described here comes from a study of blood T cell repertoires in COVID-19 (TCRdb year 2020). Describing the broader study: Samples from collaborators originated in the United States, Italy and Spain and spanned both the acute and convalescent phases of COVID-19. A de-identified subject ID, COVID-19 status, age in years and sex were almost always included in the sample metadata. The samples were drawn from two sources: the first 160 participants of the ongoing ImmuneRACE study, and 1,254 subjects contributed by 6 global collaborators. The repertoires were released in a freely available public database meant as a resource for research on the immune response to SARS-CoV-2. Deeply sampled blood TCRbeta repertoires from subjects exposed to, actively infected with, or recovered from COVID-19 were included in the dataset. HLA class I and class II types, where available, came from metadata supplied by the sample provider rather than from assay-based typing. The material from the prospective study consisted of cDNA or gDNA derived from T cells, B-cell-depleted T cells, or PBMCs.

Paper-wide results and their limitations: The amount of clinical and demographic metadata varied by source and participant and was provided uncurated.

Turning to this clone: The antigen it recognizes is unknown. The sample holds no much larger clone one base away, and base qualities are not on file.

The immunoSEQ Assay, a bias-controlled multiplex PCR, was used to amplify TCRbeta CDR3 regions from genomic DNA. The study's own analysis went as follows. The number of nucleated cells in each sample was estimated by amplification of reference gene primers within the assay. To quantify the absolute abundance of each unique TCRbeta CDR3 rearrangement, sequence reads were collapsed and filtered. For each sample, productive Simpson clonality was calculated as the square root of Simpson's diversity index over productive rearrangements. TCRdb mirrors the immuneACCESS table, restricted to in-frame sequences. Some clones are absent from its copies; in checked studies, under half trace to an unresolved V gene, and the reason for the others is unknown. Clone size and the V and J calls come from that table; the DNA yielded D and trimming. This sample comprises over 45,000 clones, around 79% of them detected only once. Roughly 21% of the sample is held by the ten biggest clonotypes.

From its cysteine to its phenylalanine, the CDR3 spans 13 amino acids. Solely the CDR3 DNA is kept, with 39 bases framed from the first base. The germline V gene provides CDR1 SNHLY and CDR2 FYNNEI. V and J are truncated by 6 bases and 1 base respectively, leaving an intervening sequence of 9 bases. Collaborating institutions collected whole blood in K2EDTA tubes following their own protocols. For TCRbeta analysis, collaborators shipped samples in one of three forms: frozen whole blood, isolated PBMCs, or DNA extracted from either of those sample types. Recombination linked TRBV2 to TRBJ2-5; no D gene can be assigned with confidence. This clonotype was sampled from a human donor with active or convalescent COVID-19. The donor label of this sample is uncertain. The sequenced material came from peripheral blood. The DNA reads as follows: TGTGCCAGCAGGTCATTGGCCCAAGAGACCCAGTACTTC. It specifies CASRSLAQETQYF.